This paragraph covers one T cell receptor beta chain sequence. Its antigen is not yet known. No base quality information exists; no much larger clone differs at one position. The data originate from a study of cytomegalovirus exposure and HLA in healthy donors (dated by TCRdb to the late 2010s). Context from the whole study: An earlier analysis of a few hundred of the donors reported roughly 300 Gb of sequence data and 117 million unique TCR beta sequences obtained from 180 million or so T cells. Both class I and class II loci were covered by HLA typing, at four-digit resolution. Besides the first cohort of hundreds of subjects, a separate validation cohort made up of 120 or so different subjects was used. To predict cytomegalovirus infection status, the study combined high-throughput TCR immunosequencing, statistical association of individual TCRs with disease status, and machine learning. Typing coverage differed by locus: A, B, C, DRB1 and DQB1 were typed in about 620-630 donors, DQA1 in about 560, DPA1 in some 600, and DPB1 in around 440. The aim of the study was to test whether cataloging public T cell receptors could identify signatures of past pathogen exposure. A later genetic analysis used genome-wide SNP genotypes for about three fifths of the 666 donors, treating that subset as a discovery cohort. Roughly five DR-DQ haplotypes were handled as single units for association and clustering, since linkage in the cohort was strong. Among the roughly 380 genotyped donors, about 83% belonged to the genetic ancestry cluster associated with self-reported Caucasian donors. Among 300 to 500 genotyped donors of the cohort, an average of around 240,000 unique TCR beta nucleotide sequences was sequenced per donor, of which about 18% were non-productive. Donor age, sex, ethnicity and CMV serostatus were collected together with the repertoire data. In an earlier analysis of 587 of the donors, high-throughput TCR beta sequencing was used to judge whether each TCR beta V gene segment behaved as functional or pseudogenic. All discovery cohort repertoires had been generated on a single sequencing platform. In the later analysis, no new phenotypic data were used to find candidate immune exposures; instead, reliance was placed on TCR beta sequences and their occurrence across donors. An early release covering just under 650 HLA-typed donors comprised approximately 300 gigabases of sequencing data and tens of millions of unique TCR sequences. Using immunosequencing, the study profiled T cell repertoires from about 650 subjects and related those repertoires to cytomegalovirus serostatus. A later analysis re-analyzed previously published TCR beta repertoires from approximately 670 donors and added high-resolution HLA genotyping to study TCR occurrence patterns.

In total, over 600 healthy bone marrow donors made up the cohort. Cohort members were all nominally healthy when sampled, although unrecorded immune exposures were likely present. The donor was CMV seropositive and belonged to the group of over 250 seropositive cohort members. A peripheral blood sample was provided by each donor, and peripheral blood mononuclear cells were used for TCR beta sequencing. Genomic DNA was extracted from the blood cell samples with the Qiagen DNeasy Blood Extraction Kit. The CDR3 sequence holds 14 residues, the cysteine and phenylalanine included. The entry retains the CDR3 DNA only, 42 bases that are in frame from base 1. Between the V and J ends, shortened by 3 bases and 2 bases respectively, the junction contains 8 bases. The germline V gene provides CDR1 SGHVS and CDR2 FNYEAQ. The method behind the library was the immunoSEQ multiplex PCR assay. The multiplex PCR relied on a mix of 60 forward primers for TCR Vbeta segments and 13 reverse primers for TCR Jbeta segments. Amplification of the CDR3 region of rearranged TCR beta genes was performed with a multiplex PCR assay on genomic DNA. The Illumina HiSeq System was used to sequence the amplified TCR beta libraries as 87-base-pair reads. The original pipeline was this. A later analysis tallied approximately 87 million unique TCR beta chains across the 610 or so repertoires, and roughly 11 million of those chains were shared by two or more donors. A nearest-neighbor algorithm error-corrected the raw reads and collapsed the reads into unique sequences, merging closely related sequences to remove PCR and sequencing errors. To assign V, D and J gene segments, CDR3 sequences were aligned to IMGT reference sequences. For a sequence to be retained, a match of at least six nucleotides was required to both a V gene segment and a J gene segment. Rearrangements were classified as productive when the CDR3 lacked stop codons and remained in frame with V and J, and all other rearrangements were classified as non-productive. CDR3 was defined according to IMGT convention as the region running from the second conserved V-encoded cysteine to the conserved J-encoded phenylalanine. In an earlier analysis of approximately 500 of the donors, sequences lacking an unambiguous match to a single V gene segment were excluded. An earlier analysis of 587 of the donors called V segments functional above 56.7% productive rearrangements and segregating when the between-donor standard deviation exceeded 5%. To diagnose cytomegalovirus status from the catalog of TCR beta chain sequences, a statistical classification framework was built. In a later analysis, V and J genes were assigned by comparing TCR nucleotide sequences against IMGT/GENE-DB human TR gene sequences. Using the TCRdist pipeline, a later analysis assigned CDR3 sequences along with most-parsimonious VDJ recombination scenarios. In a later analysis, each TCR beta chain was defined by its CDR3 amino acid sequence together with its V-gene family, and reads without a unique V-gene family were excluded. In a later analysis, 450 to 600 highly shared, low-generation-probability nucleotide sequences were removed to address suspected cross-contamination and a sequencing artifact. In a later analysis, a clonal expansion index was calculated for each public chain from normalized within-repertoire ranks of inferred template counts. In a later analysis, generation probabilities were computed with a VDJ recombination model fitted to out-of-frame rearrangements, and the resulting probabilities were checked against IGoR. A later analysis scored TCR-TCR, TCR-HLA and TCR-CMV co-occurrence with hypergeometric tests, applying a repertoire-size bias correction to TCR pairs. A later analysis estimated false discovery rates by permuting HLA or CMV assignments 20 times. In a later analysis, co-occurring TCRs were grouped using DBSCAN, and TCRdist sequence similarity was added for clustering within HLA-allele-positive subsets. For co-occurrence clustering, repertoires with fewer than 30,000 or more than 120,000 public chains were excluded, along with several repertoires with anomalous nucleotide sharing. TCRdb mirrors the immuneACCESS table, restricted to in-frame sequences. Some clones are absent from its copies; in checked studies, under half trace to an unresolved V gene, and the reason for the others is unknown. V and J calls and clone size follow that table, whereas D and trimming were derived from the DNA. The sample data list around 200,000 clones, and roughly 85% of these were observed just once. The ten largest clonotypes hold approximately 4.7% of the sample.

Broader findings and caveats from the paper: The study gave a list of under 200 TCR beta chains associated with cytomegalovirus. In a later analysis, TCR association rates were found to vary across HLA loci, with the most associated TCRs seen for DRB1 alleles and the fewest for HLA-C alleles. Sequencing depth was assumed to be roughly uniform across donors in the presence/absence analyses, though that assumption may not hold. In a later analysis, some 18,000 TCR beta sequences were associated with specific HLA alleles at a false discovery rate of 0.05. This cohort had only TCR beta chains sequenced, and the lack of alpha or paired-chain data limited which features could be detected. Most TCR sequences were observed very rarely across donors, whereas some public TCRs were present in many individuals. In vitro tests confirmed that a few of the cytomegalovirus-associated TCR beta chains recognize cytomegalovirus antigens. According to a later analysis, parvovirus B19, influenza, CMV and Epstein-Barr virus appeared linked to several top co-occurrence clusters. In a later analysis, HLA-associated TCR beta chains were found to be more clonally expanded and to have lower generation probabilities than equally common non-associated chains. Because HLA typing was unavailable for some donors at each locus, only the typed subset was used in association tests. In a later genetic analysis, a missense DCLRE1C variant was associated with V-gene and J-gene trimming of TCR beta chains, and the association was replicated in an independent cohort. Linkage disequilibrium might explain the correlated functional status among segregating V segments, but an unknown experimental factor could not be excluded. The authors suggested that the approach could potentially be extended to other disease states and immunological phenotypes. A cluster of highly shared sequence variants was judged likely to represent a technical artifact of the sequencing pipeline. The only immune exposure information available for the cohort was CMV serostatus. When HLA alleles, especially DR and DQ, strongly co-occurred, attributing TCR associations to individual alleles was difficult. The classifier was reported to diagnose cytomegalovirus status with high specificity and sensitivity in both the original cohort and the validation cohort. In an earlier analysis of some 500 of the donors, most TCR beta V segments appeared in productive rearrangements about 87% or about 30% of the time, broadly matching IMGT annotations. In a later analysis, most CMV-associated TCR beta chains were found to appear HLA-restricted, with HLA associations seemingly driven largely by CMV exposure. According to a later genetic analysis, donors in an Asian-associated ancestry cluster had fewer N-insertions in productive TCRs than the approximately 630-donor mean. Because counts were too low, roughly 16 rarely observed V segments, including chromosome 9 orphons, were left out of the earlier analysis of over 550 of the donors. A further reported finding was that TCR beta sequences accurately predicted the HLA-A and HLA-B alleles for most subjects in the first cohort. The 87-base-pair reads could not distinguish some IMGT-functional V segments, including TRBV6-2 and TRBV6-3, so those segments were excluded.

The sample was PBMCs. This clonotype was obtained from a woman between 25 and 40 years old in good health and CMV-seropositive. The chain is assembled from TRBV7-6 and TRBJ2-1; the D gene cannot be resolved reliably. Here the CDR3 is given as CASSFGGTYNEQFF. The nucleotide sequence is given as TGTGCCAGCAGCTTCGGCGGAACCTACAATGAGCAGTTCTTC. Where the CDR3 stops, the reference TRBV7-6 and TRBJ2-1 genes take over; the full variable domain is GAGVSQSPRYKVTKRGQDVALRCDPISGHVSLYWYRQALGQGPEFLTYFNYEAQQDKSGLPNDRFSAERPEGSISTLTIQRTEQRDSAMYRCASSFGGTYNEQFFGPGTRLTVL.